The present entry profiles one TCR beta chain with its context. No antigen is known for it. The V end lost 5 bases, the J end lost 0 bases, and 8 bases lay between the germline ends. The CDR3 totals 12 residues. Germline CDR1 reads GTSNPN; CDR2 reads SVGIG (reference sequence). The record originates from a study of OX40 agonist ivuxolimab in advanced cancers. Study background: An agonistic anti-OX40 (CD134) antibody, ivuxolimab, was used to treat the patients. Participants averaged approximately 61 years of age (range 23 to 79) and were around 83% male. General study points: Average numbers of expanded clones were greater in CD8+ T cells than in CD4+.

The method was immunoSEQ multiplex PCR; TCRdb's version includes in-frame clones alone and lacks a portion of them. The table records about 41,000 clones, around 87% of them present only once. This chain uses TRBV30 with TRBJ2-7; the D gene is possibly TRBD2 (5 bases). The sample in question was CD4+ or CD8+ T cells sorted from blood, obtained in a trial of the OX40 agonist ivuxolimab. This receptor was taken from an adult with an advanced solid tumor such as melanoma, head and neck, liver or kidney cancer. DNA for the CDR3: TGTGCCTGGGAGGGAGACTCCTACGAGCAGTACTTC. Protein: CAWEGDSYEQYF. Full variable domain (remainder filled in from reference TRBV30 and TRBJ2-7): SQTIHQWPATLVQPVGSPLSLECTVEGTSNPNLYWYRQAAGRGLQLLFYSVGIGQISSEVPQNLSASRPQDRQFILSSKKLLLSDSGFYLCAWEGDSYEQYFGPGTRLTVT.